One sample yielded the 10 T cell receptor beta chains listed below, sequenced in a study of chemoradiotherapy in HPV16-positive cancers. Assay used: immunoSEQ multiplex PCR; TCRdb lists only in-frame clones, some missing. This table holds some 6,000 clones, about 78% found once. Specimen collection occurred from a patient who underwent chemoradiotherapy. The receptors derive from a human donor with HPV-associated anogenital cancer.

The rearrangement uses TRBV7-3 and TRBJ2-7, with TRBD2 identical over 7 bases. The CDR3 has 14 amino acids. V lost 4 bases and J lost 3; bases outside the gene matches: 6. Germline values: CDR1 SGHTA, CDR2 FQGTGA. CDR3 loop: CASSWSGNHYEQYF. CDR3 coding DNA: TGTGCCAGCAGCTGGAGCGGGAACCACTACGAGCAGTACTTC. The entire variable domain, with the rest obtained from reference TRBV7-3 and TRBJ2-7, is as follows: GAGVSQTPSNKVTEKGKYVELRCDPISGHTALYWYRQSLGQGPEFLIYFQGTGAADDSGLPNDRFFAVRPEGSVSTLKIQRTERGDSAVYLCASSWSGNHYEQYFGPGTRLTVT.

The chain employs TRBV4-1 and TRBJ1-5; TRBD1 matches 7 bases. The CDR3 is 15 amino acids. V lost 4 bases to trimming and J lost 1 base; unmatched junction nucleotides: 4. From germline, CDR1 is MGHRA and CDR2 YSYEKL. CDR3 in amino acids: CASSLGQESNQPQHF. In DNA form, the CDR3 reads TGCGCCAGCAGCCTCGGACAGGAAAGCAATCAGCCCCAGCATTTT.

V and J are TRBV5-1 and TRBJ2-7; TRBD1 matches 9 bases. Trimming removed 3 bases from V and 3 bases from J; junction bases left unmatched: 4. The CDR3 totals 14 residues. Germline lookup yields CDR1 SGHRS and CDR2 YFSETQ. CDR3 loop: CASSSGTGNYEQYF. As DNA, the CDR3 is TGCGCCAGCAGCTCCGGGACAGGGAACTACGAGCAGTACTTC.

This chain connects TRBV25-1 to TRBJ1-4; 7 bases fit TRBD1. CDR3 length: 14 residues. Looked up from germline, CDR1 is MGHDK and CDR2 is SYGVNS. V was clipped by 6 bases and J by 2 bases; unmatched bases: 3. DNA of the CDR3: TGTGCCAGCAGCAGGGGGACCACTAATGAAAAACTGTTTTTT. Translating it yields CASSRGTTNEKLFF.

V usage is TRBV5-1 and J usage is TRBJ1-6, with D perhaps matching TRBD1 (5 bases). The CDR3 length is 16 residues. The germline gives CDR1 SGHRS, CDR2 YFSETQ. V lost 0 bases and J lost 6, with 13 bases in between. The DNA of the CDR3 is TGCGCCAGCAGCTTGGACAGGCTCGCTCGTAATTCACCCCTCCACTTT. This codes for CASSLDRLARNSPLHF.

The chain is built from TRBV2 and TRBJ2-2; no definite D call. The CDR3 length is 13 residues. Trimming shortened V by 4 bases and J by 2 bases, and 5 bases separated the two germline ends. Germline V gene lookup returns CDR1 SNHLY and CDR2 FYNNEI. CDR3 DNA sequence: TGTGCCAGCAGTGTTAGTAACACCGGGGAGCTGTTTTTT. Translating it yields CASSVSNTGELFF.

The chain combines TRBV11-2 with TRBJ1-1; D unresolved. Germline V gene data show CDR1 as SGHAT and CDR2 as FQNNGV. The length of the CDR3 is 13 residues. Deletions cut 5 bases from V and 1 base from J, with 8 bases between. The CDR3 region is CASSLRQNTEAFF. CDR3 coding DNA: TGTGCCAGCAGCCTAAGACAGAACACTGAAGCTTTCTTT.

This chain links TRBV30 with TRBJ2-3; 12 bases align to TRBD2. Germline V gives CDR1 GTSNPN, CDR2 SVGIG (reference sequence). The V segment lost 5 bases and the J segment 0 bases; nucleotides outside the gene matches: 3. The CDR3 extends over 15 amino acids. The CDR3 region has the DNA TGTGCCTGGGTGGGACTAGCGGGTAGCACAGATACGCAGTATTTT. Protein sequence: CAWVGLAGSTDTQYF. Full variable domain (rest looked up from reference TRBV30 and TRBJ2-3): SQTIHQWPATLVQPVGSPLSLECTVEGTSNPNLYWYRQAAGRGLQLLFYSVGIGQISSEVPQNLSASRPQDRQFILSSKKLLLSDSGFYLCAWVGLAGSTDTQYFGPGTRLTVL.

J is TRBJ2-3 and V is TRBV4-1; 13 positions agree with TRBD2. CDR3 length: 18 residues. Germline V gives CDR1 MGHRA, CDR2 YSYEKL. J gave up 0 bases and V 3 bases, and 6 bases lay outside the gene matches. CDR3 residues: CASSHGLAGVDSTDTQYF. In nucleotides, the CDR3 is TGCGCCAGCAGCCACGGACTAGCGGGAGTAGATAGCACAGATACGCAGTATTTT.

The rearrangement joins TRBV5-1 to TRBJ2-2; no reliable D call. Germline V gives CDR1 SGHRS, CDR2 YFSETQ. V was pared by 0 bases and J by 6 bases, with 12 bases between. The CDR3 is made up of 15 amino acids. CDR3 in amino acids: CASSLALGSAGELFF. CDR3 in DNA: TGCGCCAGCAGCTTGGCCCTTGGGTCGGCCGGGGAGCTGTTTTTT.